This T cell receptor (beta chain) was recovered during a study of tumor-infiltrating lymphocytes in primary liver carcinoma. Notes on the study in general: It was tumor-adjacent and tumor-blood pairs that overlapped less than tumor region pairs did.

Production of TCR beta cDNA used roughly 0.55 ug total RNA together with a constant-region primer. TCR beta libraries came from three nested multiplex PCR rounds using slightly modified ARM-PCR. Primers for the first two PCR rounds were TRBV1-TRBV30 forward primers and a C-beta reverse primer (around 11 cycles per round). Via MiXCR, TCRdb re-called the multiplex PCR reads, giving one row per CDR3 protein. This sample has about 200,000 distinct CDR3 sequences, with around three fifths found just once. The germline V gene has CDR1 MDHEN and CDR2 SYDVKM. The CDR3 consists of 14 residues. The study extracted blood RNA from unsorted whole blood and also extracted germline DNA. Roughly 4.4 milliliters of peripheral blood were gathered ahead of the operation. To note about this clonotype: Antigen unknown. This may come from a read error, since a much larger clone is one base off.

J is TRBJ2-5 and V is TRBV28, with D possibly being TRBD2 (6 bases). The end of the DNA fits TRBJ2-1 better, so the J call may be wrong. The receptor was isolated from a woman aged 55-75 years with primary liver carcinoma and hepatitis B virus infection. Input material: peripheral blood. CDR3 DNA: TGTGCCAGCAGTAGCGGGTCGGCCTACAATGAGCAGTTCTTC. Protein: CASSSGSAYNEQFF.